The 2 T cell receptor beta chains reported below all come from one sample, sequenced in a study of T cells after yellow fever vaccination. TCRdb used MiXCR to reprocess the 5' RACE reads, holding one entry per CDR3 protein. The sample records some 27,000 distinct CDR3 sequences, about 6% being singletons. The sample was PBMCs, either bulk or a sorted T-cell subset (CD4+, CD8+, memory, or dextramer-sorted; not recorded which), taken on the day of the yellow fever booster vaccination. These receptors all stem from a man under 40 who received the YFV17D yellow fever vaccine.

This clonotype came up a few times. The V gene is TRBV7-8, the J gene TRBJ2-1; 13 bases agree with TRBD2. CDR3 length equals 16 residues. Germline assignment: CDR1 SGHVS and CDR2 FQNEAQ. The ends lost 4 bases at V and 7 bases at J; junction bases unmatched: 7. Here the CDR3 reads CASSSTRTSGSNEQFF. For the CDR3, the DNA is TGTGCCAGCAGCTCCACCCGGACTAGCGGGAGTAATGAGCAGTTCTTC. Full variable domain (outside the CDR3, taken from reference TRBV7-8 and TRBJ2-1): GAGVSQSPRYKVAKRGQDVALRCDPISGHVSLFWYQQALGQGPEFLTYFQNEAQLDKSGLPSDRFFAERPEGSVSTLKIQRTQQEDSAVYLCASSSTRTSGSNEQFFGPGTRLTVL.

V is TRBV27 and J is TRBJ2-7, with no clear D. The germline V gene encodes CDR1 MNHEY and CDR2 SMNVEV (reference sequence). Trimming cost V 1 base and J 6 bases, with 13 bases left between them. CDR3 size: 14 residues. CDR3 sequence reads: CASSLYPGLAEQYF. The CDR3 nucleotides read TGTGCCAGCAGTTTATATCCAGGCCTCGCCGAGCAGTACTTC.